The 5 T cell receptor beta chains in this list originate from one sample, sequenced in a study of cytomegalovirus exposure and HLA in healthy donors. It was with 60 Vbeta and 13 Jbeta primers that the PCR ran. Clones were sequenced by immunoSEQ multiplex PCR, and TCRdb holds only the in-frame ones, with some missing. The table lists roughly 36,000 clones. Sequencing was carried out using PBMCs. The receptors originated from a woman between 25 and 40 years old in good health and CMV-seropositive.

The chain uses TRBV5-8 and TRBJ2-2; no clear D gene. With 4 bases removed from V and 6 bases from J, the gap between germline ends came to 10 bases. The CDR3 totals 13 residues. Germline-derived CDR1 and CDR2 are SGHTS and YDEGEE. Here the CDR3 reads CASSPTYAGELFF. CDR3 sequence (DNA): TGTGCCAGCAGCCCGACATACGCCGGGGAGCTGTTTTTT. Full variable domain (remainder filled in from reference TRBV5-8 and TRBJ2-2): EAGVTQSPTHLIKTRGQQATLRCSPISGHTSVYWYQQALGLGLQFLLWYDEGEERNRGNFPPRFSGRQFPNYSSELNVNALELEDSALYLCASSPTYAGELFFGEGSRLTVL.

The V gene is TRBV30, the J gene TRBJ1-6, with no clear D. The CDR3 totals 15 residues. Germline V gene data show CDR1 as GTSNPN and CDR2 as SVGIG (reference sequence). V gave up 0 bases and J gave up 3 bases, with 9 bases separating them. CDR3 coding DNA: TGTGCCTGGAGTGTACTAGGACTCTATAATTCACCCCTCCACTTT. The encoded protein is CAWSVLGLYNSPLHF.

The rearrangement uses TRBV6-6 and TRBJ1-2; no clear D gene. CDR3 length equals 15 residues. With 7 bases removed from V and 10 bases from J, the gap between germline ends came to 25 bases. Germline V gene lookup returns CDR1 MNHNY and CDR2 SVGAGI (reference sequence). Here the CDR3 DNA reads TGTGCCAGCAAATCCCTCCGGAGTGCCCCATGTATCTACACCTTC. It codes for CASKSLRSAPCIYTF.

The chain carries TRBV5-1 and TRBJ1-3; TRBD1 matches at 11 bases. V shed 7 bases and J 5 bases; nucleotides not matched to a gene: 8. The germline gives CDR1 SGHRS, CDR2 YFSETQ. The CDR3 extends over 15 amino acids. The CDR3 nucleotides are TGCGCCAGCCGCCGGGACAGGGGGAGTCGAAACACCATATATTTT. Its translation is CASRRDRGSRNTIYF.

The chain has TRBV27 and TRBJ1-2; tentative D call: TRBD1 (5 bases). The CDR3 is 16 amino acids. Germline CDR1 and CDR2: MNHEY and SMNVEV (reference sequence). The germline V and J ends were trimmed by 6 bases and 4 bases, with 21 bases remaining between them. The CDR3 is CASRLEGGGIGYGYTF. CDR3 DNA: TGTGCCAGCAGGCTCGAGGGCGGGGGGATTGGCTATGGCTACACCTTC.